The next 10 T cell receptor beta chains were all read from a single sample in a study of cytomegalovirus exposure and HLA in healthy donors. PCR was performed using 60 Vbeta and 13 Jbeta primers. The assay was immunoSEQ multiplex PCR, and TCRdb's table has in-frame clones only and misses some. The sample shows 60,000 to 90,000 clones, roughly 67% of them seen only once. The sequenced sample was PBMCs. The source of these receptors is a man aged 40-49 years in good health and CMV-seropositive.

The genes are TRBV29-1 and TRBJ2-2; D is undetermined. Germline V CDR1 and CDR2: SQVTM, ANQGSEA. Trimming took 6 bases from V and 5 from J, leaving 13 bases between them. This CDR3 spans 13 amino acids. This CDR3 is CSVRDTSTGELFF. In DNA form, the CDR3 reads TGCAGCGTCCGCGACACCTCGACCGGGGAGCTGTTTTTT.

The chain combines TRBV9 with TRBJ2-6; TRBD1 aligns across 9 bases. With V trimmed by 3 bases and J by 3 bases, 4 bases remained unmatched. This CDR3 has 16 amino acids. The germline gives CDR1 SGDLS, CDR2 YYNGEE. The CDR3, as DNA: TGTGCCAGCAGCGCGACAGGGGGTGGTGGGGCCAACGTCCTGACTTTC. This encodes CASSATGGGGANVLTF. Filled out from reference TRBV9 and TRBJ2-6, the complete variable domain reads DSGVTQTPKHLITATGQRVTLRCSPRSGDLSVYWYQQSLDQGLQFLIQYYNGEERAKGNILERFSAQQFPDLHSELNLSSLELGDSALYFCASSATGGGGANVLTFGAGSRLTVL.

This clone was counted between two and nine times. V and J are TRBV6-5 and TRBJ1-2; the D is unclear. The CDR3 runs 16 residues. Germline CDR1 MNHEY, CDR2 SVGAGI. V gave up 0 bases and J gave up 2 bases, with 13 bases separating them. Here the CDR3 DNA reads TGTGCCAGCAGTTACTCGATCGGGGAGGGAAACTATGGCTACACCTTC. Its translation is CASSYSIGEGNYGYTF.

The chain couples TRBV5-1 to TRBJ2-7, with D perhaps matching TRBD1 (5 bases). The germline V and J ends were trimmed by 0 bases and 1 base, with 17 bases remaining between them. The CDR3 consists of 17 residues. Germline CDR1 and CDR2: SGHRS and YFSETQ. CDR3 coding DNA: TGCGCCAGCAGCTTGGGGCTCTCAGGGTCCCTATCCTACGAGCAGTACTTC. This codes for CASSLGLSGSLSYEQYF.

The chain is built from TRBV5-1 and TRBJ2-3; 7 bases align to TRBD2. Trimming removed 0 bases from V and 11 bases from J; junction bases left unmatched: 6. CDR3 length equals 13 residues. CDR1 and CDR2 from the germline V gene are SGHRS and YFSETQ. As DNA, the CDR3 is TGCGCCAGCAGCTTGGGGACGGGGGGAAGGCAGTATTTT. Protein product: CASSLGTGGRQYF.

In this sample, this clone turned up a few times. Different DNA sequences within this sample yield the same CDR3. The genes are TRBV14 and TRBJ1-1, with TRBD1 identical over 7 bases. V shed 5 bases, J shed 1 base, and the junction held 7 bases outside the gene matches. Germline assignment: CDR1 SGHDN and CDR2 FVKESK. The CDR3 has 15 amino acids. CDR3 sequence (DNA): TGTGCCAGCAGCGCAAACAGGGGACAGAACACTGAAGCTTTCTTT. This encodes CASSANRGQNTEAFF.

This chain links TRBV5-1 with TRBJ1-1; 8 bases align to TRBD1. The CDR3 contains 14 residues. V lost 2 bases to trimming and J lost 4 bases; unmatched junction nucleotides: 4. The germline gives CDR1 SGHRS, CDR2 YFSETQ. CDR3 in amino acids: CASSLQTGATEAFF. DNA of the CDR3: TGCGCCAGCAGCTTACAGACAGGGGCCACTGAAGCTTTCTTT.

The DNA for the CDR3 is TGCAGCGTTGAAGAGTCGGGACTTGGGGGTAACTATGGCTACACCTTC. This gives the protein CSVEESGLGGNYGYTF. The V gene is TRBV29-1, the J gene TRBJ1-2; possibly TRBD1 for D (5 bases). The CDR3 loop spans 16 amino acids. Trimming cost V 0 bases and J 1 base, with 15 bases left between them. The germline gives CDR1 SQVTM, CDR2 ANQGSEA.

This chain joins TRBV5-1 and TRBJ2-7; D is undetermined. Germline V gene lookup returns CDR1 SGHRS and CDR2 YFSETQ. The CDR3 length is 13 residues. The ends were cut back, 0 bases at V and 2 bases at J, with 6 bases in the middle. The CDR3 DNA follows: TGCGCCAGCAGCTTGGCGTCCCCCTACGAGCAGTACTTC. This sequence encodes CASSLASPYEQYF.

There are a few counts of this clone. The rearrangement links TRBV9 to TRBJ1-2; D gene ambiguous. Germline CDR1 is SGDLS and CDR2 is YYNGEE. V lost 0 bases and J 6 bases, leaving 15 bases between the germline ends. The CDR3 is 15 residues long. This chain's CDR3 is CASSVGGSITDGYTF. The CDR3, as DNA: TGTGCCAGCAGCGTAGGCGGGAGCATAACGGATGGCTACACCTTC.